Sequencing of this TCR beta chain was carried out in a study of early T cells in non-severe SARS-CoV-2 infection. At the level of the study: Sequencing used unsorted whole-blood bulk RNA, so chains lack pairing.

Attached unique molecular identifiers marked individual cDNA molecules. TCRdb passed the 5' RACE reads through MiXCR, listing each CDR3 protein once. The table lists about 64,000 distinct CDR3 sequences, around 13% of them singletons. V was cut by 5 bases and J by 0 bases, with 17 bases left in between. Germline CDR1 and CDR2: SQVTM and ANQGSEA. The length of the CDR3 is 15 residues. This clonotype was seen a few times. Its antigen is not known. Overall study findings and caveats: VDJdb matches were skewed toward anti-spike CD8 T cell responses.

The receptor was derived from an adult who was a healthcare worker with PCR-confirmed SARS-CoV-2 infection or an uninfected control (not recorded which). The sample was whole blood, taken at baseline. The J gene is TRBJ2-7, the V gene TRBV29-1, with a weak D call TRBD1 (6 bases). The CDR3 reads CSVSRGKQISYEQYF. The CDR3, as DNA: TGCAGCGTTTCTAGGGGGAAACAGATCTCCTACGAGCAGTACTTC.